These 25 T cell receptor beta chains were all obtained from the same sample, sequenced in a study of shared clonotypes between healthy human individuals. Some clones are missing from TCRdb's copy, which holds only in-frame ones; the method was immunoSEQ multiplex PCR. This sample has about 2.5 million clones, with around 93% found just once. Sequencing used naive CD4+ T cells from PBMCs. Noted subset: CD45RA+ positively selected. These receptors all come from a man younger than 35 in good health. Some clones in this sample may be carry-over from other donors' samples.

The chain joins TRBV29-1 to TRBJ2-5; D gene ambiguous. CDR3 length: 15 residues. V shed 6 bases and J shed 4 bases, with 21 bases lying between them. The V gene's germline CDR1 is SQVTM and CDR2 ANQGSEA. The CDR3 here is CSVLSMRLSPETQYF. The CDR3 DNA sequence: TGCAGCGTCCTATCCATGAGACTGTCCCCAGAGACCCAGTACTTC.

The chain couples TRBV18 to TRBJ2-3; 8 bases are a match to TRBD1. CDR3 length: 17 residues. The V and J ends lost 1 base and 1 base, in that order; junction bases with no gene match: 7. CDR1 is KGHSH, CDR2 LQKENI, per germline. The CDR3 DNA is TGTGCCAGCTCACCACGTTTGCAGGGGGCTGGCACAGATACGCAGTATTTT. Translating it yields CASSPRLQGAGTDTQYF.

The genes are TRBV4-2 and TRBJ2-1, with TRBD2 matching over 12 bases. Germline V lookup: CDR1 LGHNA, CDR2 YNFKEQ. The J segment lost 8 bases and the V segment lost 1 base, leaving 3 bases of the junction unmatched. The CDR3 length is 15 residues. This chain's CDR3 is CASSQGTSGRYEQFF. As DNA, the CDR3 is TGTGCCAGCAGCCAAGGTACTAGCGGGAGGTATGAGCAGTTCTTC.

The rearrangement links TRBV28 to TRBJ2-1; TRBD2 aligns across 7 bases. Germline CDR1 MDHEN, CDR2 SYDVKM. Trimming removed 8 bases from V and 6 bases from J; junction bases left unmatched: 13. CDR3 length: 15 residues. Here the CDR3 reads CASGLTRLAANEQFF. The CDR3 nucleotides read TGTGCCAGCGGCCTGACTCGCCTAGCGGCCAATGAGCAGTTCTTC. The full variable domain, its missing parts supplied by reference TRBV28 and TRBJ2-1, is DVKVTQSSRYLVKRTGEKVFLECVQDMDHENMFWYRQDPGLGLRLIYFSYDVKMKEKGDIPEGYSVSREKKERFSLILESASTNQTSMYLCASGLTRLAANEQFFGPGTRLTVL.

The chain joins TRBV7-8 to TRBJ2-7, with 11 bases matching TRBD1. The CDR3 is 12 residues long. V was pared by 10 bases and J by 4 bases, with 3 bases of the junction left unmatched. The germline gives CDR1 SGHVS, CDR2 FQNEAQ. The CDR3 coding sequence is TGTGCCAACGGGACAGGGGGGTACGAGCAGTACTTC. Encoded protein: CANGTGGYEQYF.

The V call is TRBV5-4, the J call TRBJ2-5, with 10 bases that match TRBD2. The CDR3 covers 15 residues. Trimming cost V 3 bases and J 5 bases; bases outside gene matches: 7. Germline lookup yields CDR1 SGHNT and CDR2 YYREEE (reference sequence). CDR3 sequence: CASSSRGTSAETQYF. DNA of the CDR3: TGTGCCAGCAGCTCCCGGGGGACTAGCGCGGAGACCCAGTACTTC.

This clone showed up just once. This chain connects TRBV29-1 to TRBJ1-2, with D tentatively TRBD1 (6 bases). Trimming removed 5 bases from V and 4 bases from J, with 11 bases in between. The CDR3 spans 12 residues. In germline, CDR1 is SQVTM, CDR2 ANQGSEA. CDR3 amino acids: CSVLRTAYGYTF. The CDR3 DNA reads TGCAGCGTTCTTCGGACAGCCTATGGCTACACCTTC.

The chain combines TRBV5-6 with TRBJ2-7; TRBD2 matches at 10 bases. Germline values: CDR1 SGHDT, CDR2 YYEEEE. Germline trimming cut 4 bases from V and 7 bases from J; bases unmatched to any gene: 8. The CDR3 is 14 residues long. The CDR3 nucleotides read TGTGCCAGCAGCCAGACTAGCGGGTCAAGGGAGCAGTACTTC. It codes for CASSQTSGSREQYF. The whole variable domain, remainder taken from reference TRBV5-6 and TRBJ2-7, is DAGVTQSPTHLIKTRGQQVTLRCSPKSGHDTVSWYQQALGQGPQFIFQYYEEEERQRGNFPDRFSGHQFPNYSSELNVNALLLGDSALYLCASSQTSGSREQYFGPGTRLTVT.

As DNA, the CDR3 is TGTGCCTGGAGCAGAACAGGGTACGAGCAGTACTTC. It codes for CAWSRTGYEQYF. V gene TRBV30 combines with J gene TRBJ2-7; D might be TRBD1 (6 bases). CDR1 and CDR2 from the germline V gene are GTSNPN and SVGIG (reference sequence). CDR3 size: 12 residues. V lost 3 bases and J lost 4, with 10 bases in between.

V gene TRBV11-2 combines with J gene TRBJ1-3, with D uncertain. Germline CDR1 SGHAT, CDR2 FQNNGV. The CDR3 has 16 residues. V lost 1 base, J lost 4 bases, and 14 bases lay in between. CDR3 region: CASSLGTTDAGNTIYF. The CDR3 DNA follows: TGTGCCAGCAGCTTAGGGACCACCGACGCCGGAAACACCATATATTTT.

With respect to this clone: This same CDR3 is encoded by further DNA sequences in the sample. The chain has TRBV9 and TRBJ2-1, with a weak D call TRBD2 (6 bases). V gave up 3 bases and J gave up 5 bases, with 9 bases separating them. This CDR3 has 13 residues. Germline V gene lookup returns CDR1 SGDLS and CDR2 YYNGEE. CDR3 sequence: CASSAGSNNEQFF. In nucleotides, the CDR3 is TGTGCCAGCAGCGCCGGGAGTAACAATGAGCAGTTCTTC.

This chain links TRBV27 with TRBJ1-6; a weak D match, TRBD1 (6 bases). The CDR3 runs 15 residues. Per germline, CDR1 MNHEY and CDR2 SMNVEV (reference sequence). Trimming cost V 3 bases and J 6 bases, with 12 bases left between them. CDR3 coding DNA: TGTGCCAGCAGTTTCAGGACAGTCCGTAATTCACCCCTCCACTTT. Its translation: CASSFRTVRNSPLHF.

This chain joins TRBV5-8 and TRBJ2-5, with 13 bases matching TRBD2. V shed 4 bases and J 4 bases; nucleotides not matched to a gene: 16. Germline assignment: CDR1 SGHTS and CDR2 YDEGEE. The CDR3 runs to 19 residues. The CDR3 region is CASSHPGLAGSRRSETQYF. The CDR3 bases are TGTGCCAGCAGCCACCCGGGACTAGCGGGATCGCGGCGGTCAGAGACCCAGTACTTC.

The chain employs TRBV7-2 and TRBJ2-1; D possibly corresponds to TRBD1 (6 bases). The CDR3 consists of 17 residues. CDR1 and CDR2 from the germline V gene are SGHTA and FQGNSA. Deletions cut 4 bases from V and 4 bases from J, with 20 bases between. The CDR3 nucleotides are TGTGCCAGCAGCTCCCTAGAAGGGGGTTCGGGTTACAATGAGCAGTTCTTC. This sequence encodes CASSSLEGGSGYNEQFF.

V usage is TRBV30 and J usage is TRBJ2-5; D call uncertain. The assigned J gene may be wrong: the sequence end matches TRBJ2-7 better. This CDR3 is 14 amino acids long. Germline CDR1 is GTSNPN and CDR2 is SVGIG (reference sequence). The CDR3 sequence: CASQSLTAAYEQYF. The CDR3 coding sequence is TGTGCCAGCCAAAGCCTCACGGCGGCCTACGAGCAGTACTTC.

The chain employs TRBV18 and TRBJ2-1, with TRBD2 matching 12 bases. The V and J ends lost 3 bases and 7 bases, in that order; junction bases with no gene match: 10. Germline loops: CDR1 KGHSH, CDR2 LQKENI. The CDR3 is 17 residues long. CDR3 in amino acids: CASSPSLAGGPVNEQFF. The CDR3 bases are TGTGCCAGCTCACCTTCCCTAGCGGGAGGGCCAGTGAATGAGCAGTTCTTC.

The chain joins TRBV9 to TRBJ2-5; 9 bases line up with TRBD2. The CDR3 is made up of 16 amino acids. Losses at the gene ends were 0 bases for V and 5 bases for J; bases not matched to a gene: 8. Germline V lookup: CDR1 SGDLS, CDR2 YYNGEE. Written as DNA, the CDR3 is TGTGCCAGCAGCGTAGGCCTAGCGGGAATTGTGGAGACCCAGTACTTC. It translates to CASSVGLAGIVETQYF.

This clone came up once. The V and J genes are TRBV6-5 and TRBJ1-4; perhaps TRBD1 as D (5 bases). Trimming cost V 6 bases and J 7 bases, with 12 bases left between them. The CDR3 consists of 13 residues. CDR1 is MNHEY and CDR2 is SVGAGI in the germline V gene. This CDR3 reads CASRGQEGEKLFF. CDR3 DNA sequence: TGTGCCAGCAGGGGGCAGGAGGGTGAAAAACTGTTTTTT.

The CDR3 DNA reads TGTGCCAGCAGCGCCGCTGCCGGGACCTTGGGAACTGAAGCTTTCTTT. Encoded protein: CASSAAAGTLGTEAFF. The J gene is TRBJ1-1, the V gene TRBV7-3; TRBD1 is a possible D gene (5 bases). The germline V gene has CDR1 SGHTA and CDR2 FQGTGA. The V end was cut by 5 bases, the J end by 5 bases, with 21 bases between. There are 16 residues in the CDR3.

This clone appeared a single time. The chain couples TRBV18 to TRBJ2-4; a possible D gene is TRBD1 (6 bases). Between the trimmed V and J ends, which lost 5 bases and 8 bases, there was a span of 13 bases. This CDR3 spans 13 amino acids. Germline V lookup: CDR1 KGHSH, CDR2 LQKENI. As DNA, the CDR3 is TGTGCCAGCTCAACACGACAGGATGACATTCAGTACTTC. Its protein is CASSTRQDDIQYF.

This chain joins TRBV5-1 and TRBJ2-2; tentatively, D is TRBD2 (7 bases). Germline lookup yields CDR1 SGHRS and CDR2 YFSETQ. The germline V and J ends were trimmed by 0 bases and 5 bases, with 14 bases remaining between them. The CDR3 totals 16 residues. The CDR3 loop is CASSLDGRGGTGELFF. The CDR3 coding sequence is TGCGCCAGCAGCTTGGACGGCAGGGGAGGGACCGGGGAGCTGTTTTTT. The full variable domain, rest sourced from reference TRBV5-1 and TRBJ2-2, is KAGVTQTPRYLIKTRGQQVTLSCSPISGHRSVSWYQQTPGQGLQFLFEYFSETQRNKGNFPGRFSGRQFSNSRSEMNVSTLELGDSALYLCASSLDGRGGTGELFFGEGSRLTVL.

The chain joins TRBV11-2 to TRBJ1-1; D is undetermined. The ends were cut back, 1 base at V and 0 bases at J, with 3 bases in the middle. Germline CDR1 reads SGHAT; CDR2 reads FQNNGV. The CDR3 covers 13 residues. CDR3 sequence: CASSLVVNTEAFF. For the CDR3, the DNA is TGTGCCAGCAGCTTAGTGGTGAACACTGAAGCTTTCTTT.

Regarding this clone: The identical CDR3 is also encoded by other nucleotide sequences in the sample. The rearrangement links TRBV5-1 to TRBJ2-3; 9 nucleotides line up with TRBD2. Germline CDR1 SGHRS, CDR2 YFSETQ. There are 14 residues in the CDR3. The V and J ends lost 4 bases and 2 bases, in that order; junction bases with no gene match: 2. The CDR3 DNA follows: TGCGCCAGCAGCGCGGGAGGGCCCACAGATACGCAGTATTTT. It translates to CASSAGGPTDTQYF.

V usage is TRBV15 and J usage is TRBJ2-1, with D tentatively TRBD2 (6 bases). This CDR3 contains 16 residues. The germline V gene has CDR1 LNHNV and CDR2 YYDKDF (reference sequence). Between the trimmed V and J ends, which lost 1 base and 7 bases, there was a span of 17 bases. CDR3 nucleotide sequence: TGTGCCACCAGCAGAGGACGGGGAGGTGGCATGAATGAGCAGTTCTTC. Translating gives CATSRGRGGGMNEQFF.

The CDR3 DNA follows: TGTGCCAGCAGCTATAGGGGGGACTACGAGCAGTACTTC. Translating gives CASSYRGDYEQYF. The chain has TRBV28 and TRBJ2-7; possibly TRBD1 or TRBD2 for D (6 bases each). V lost 6 bases and J lost 3, with 12 bases in between. This CDR3 comprises 13 residues. Germline values: CDR1 MDHEN, CDR2 SYDVKM.